Reported below is one TCR beta chain. The data originate from a study of blood T cell repertoires in COVID-19. About the research overall: Specimens from acute and convalescent COVID-19 originated in the United States, Italy and Spain. The analysed material was cDNA or gDNA that came from T cells, B-cell-depleted T cells, or PBMCs.

The CDR3 has 15 amino acids. The germline V gene has CDR1 LGHNA and CDR2 YSLEER. Losses at the gene ends were 8 bases for V and 7 bases for J; bases not matched to a gene: 10. Under the authors' procedure: Amplification of reference gene primers was used by the study to estimate nucleated cell counts. The assay was immunoSEQ multiplex PCR, and TCRdb's table has in-frame clones only and misses some. V and J calls and clone size are those listed in that table; D and trimming were worked out from the DNA. The data show roughly 240,000 clones, 80% to 90% seen once. The rearrangement links TRBV4-3 to TRBJ2-1; 11 bases match TRBD2. This clonotype originated in a man aged 35-49 years who had recovered from COVID-19. The sample comprised peripheral blood. CDR3 in amino acids: CASGRGTSGRNEQFF. CDR3 in DNA: TGCGCCAGCGGGCGGGGGACTAGCGGACGGAATGAGCAGTTCTTC.